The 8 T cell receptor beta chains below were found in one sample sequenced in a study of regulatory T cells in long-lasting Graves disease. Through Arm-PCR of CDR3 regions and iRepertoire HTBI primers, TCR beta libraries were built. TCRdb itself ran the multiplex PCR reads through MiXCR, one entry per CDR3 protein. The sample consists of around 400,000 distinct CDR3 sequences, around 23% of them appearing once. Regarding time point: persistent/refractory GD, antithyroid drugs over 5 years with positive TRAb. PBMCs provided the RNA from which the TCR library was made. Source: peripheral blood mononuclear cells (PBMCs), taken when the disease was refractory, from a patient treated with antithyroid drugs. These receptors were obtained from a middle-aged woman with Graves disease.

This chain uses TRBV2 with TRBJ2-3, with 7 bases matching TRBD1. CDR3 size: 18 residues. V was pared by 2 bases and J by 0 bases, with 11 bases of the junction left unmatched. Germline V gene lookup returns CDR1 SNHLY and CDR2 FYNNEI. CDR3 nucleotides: TGTGCCAGCAGTGAAATGGCAGGGACAGCCTCTAGCACAGATACGCAGTATTTT. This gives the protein CASSEMAGTASSTDTQYF.

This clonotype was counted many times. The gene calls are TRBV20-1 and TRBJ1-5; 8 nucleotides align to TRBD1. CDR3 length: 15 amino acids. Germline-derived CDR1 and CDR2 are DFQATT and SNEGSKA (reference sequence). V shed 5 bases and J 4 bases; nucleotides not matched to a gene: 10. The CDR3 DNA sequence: TGCAGTGCTTGGACCGGGACAGGCGATAATCAGCCCCAGCATTTT. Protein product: CSAWTGTGDNQPQHF.

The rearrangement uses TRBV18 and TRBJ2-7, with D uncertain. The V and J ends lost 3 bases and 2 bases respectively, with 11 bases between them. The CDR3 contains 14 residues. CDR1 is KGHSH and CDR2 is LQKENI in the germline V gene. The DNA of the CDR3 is TGTGCCAGCTCACCTCCCAGACCACCCTACGAGCAGTACTTC. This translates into CASSPPRPPYEQYF. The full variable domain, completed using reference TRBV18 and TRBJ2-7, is NAGVMQNPRHLVRRRGQEARLRCSPMKGHSHVYWYRQLPEEGLKFMVYLQKENIIDESGMPKERFSAEFPKEGPSILRIQQVVRGDSAAYFCASSPPRPPYEQYFGPGTRLTVT.

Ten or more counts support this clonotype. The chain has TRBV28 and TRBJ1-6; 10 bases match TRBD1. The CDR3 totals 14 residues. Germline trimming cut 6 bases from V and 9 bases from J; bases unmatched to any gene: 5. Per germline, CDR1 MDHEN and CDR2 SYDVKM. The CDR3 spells CASSRQGAGSPLHF. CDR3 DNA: TGTGCCAGCAGCCGACAGGGGGCAGGTTCACCCCTCCACTTT. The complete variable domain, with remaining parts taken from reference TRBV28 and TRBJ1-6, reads DVKVTQSSRYLVKRTGEKVFLECVQDMDHENMFWYRQDPGLGLRLIYFSYDVKMKEKGDIPEGYSVSREKKERFSLILESASTNQTSMYLCASSRQGAGSPLHFGNGTRLTVT.

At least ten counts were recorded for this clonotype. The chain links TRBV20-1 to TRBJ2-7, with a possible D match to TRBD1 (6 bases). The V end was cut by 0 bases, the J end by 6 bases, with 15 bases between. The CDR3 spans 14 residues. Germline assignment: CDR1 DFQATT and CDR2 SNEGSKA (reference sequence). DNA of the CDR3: TGCAGTGCTAGAGATCGGTCAGGGGTCTTCGAGCAGTACTTC. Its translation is CSARDRSGVFEQYF.

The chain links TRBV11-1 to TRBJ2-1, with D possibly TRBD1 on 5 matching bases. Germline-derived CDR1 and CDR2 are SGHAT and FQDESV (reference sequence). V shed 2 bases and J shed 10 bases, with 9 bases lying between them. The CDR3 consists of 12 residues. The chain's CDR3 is CASSLQGWEQFF. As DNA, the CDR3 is TGTGCCAGCAGCTTACAGGGCTGGGAGCAGTTCTTC.

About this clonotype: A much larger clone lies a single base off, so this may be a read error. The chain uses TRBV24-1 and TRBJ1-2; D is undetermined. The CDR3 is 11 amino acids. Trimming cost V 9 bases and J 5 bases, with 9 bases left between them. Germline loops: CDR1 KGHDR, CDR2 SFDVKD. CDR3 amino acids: CATGSSYGYTF. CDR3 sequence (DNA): TGTGCCACCGGTTCGTCTTATGGCTACACCTTC.

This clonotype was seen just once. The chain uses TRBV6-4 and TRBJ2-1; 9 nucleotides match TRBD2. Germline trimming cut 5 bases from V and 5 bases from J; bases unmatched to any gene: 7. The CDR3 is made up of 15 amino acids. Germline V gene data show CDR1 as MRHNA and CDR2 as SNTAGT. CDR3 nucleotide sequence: TGTGCCAGCAGTAGCAAGACTAGCGGAAACAATGAGCAGTTCTTC. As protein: CASSSKTSGNNEQFF.